This T cell receptor beta chain was sequenced for a study of T-cell reconstitution after alpha-beta-depleted transplantation in children. General study findings and limits: TCRbeta diversity was high at day 60 in some patients (a result of surviving recipient T cells and thymic progenitors). Newly produced T cells mostly provided counts and TCRbeta diversity after one year, as hyperexpanded clones declined.

Germline loops: CDR1 MNHNS, CDR2 SASEGT. Deletions cut 7 bases from V and 0 bases from J, with 16 bases between. The CDR3 runs 16 residues. A library of TCRbeta sequences, prepared with unique molecular identifiers, was generated. TCRdb fed the PCR reads into MiXCR, producing one record per CDR3 protein. The sample contains 800,000 to 1,000,000 distinct CDR3 sequences, roughly 29% of which appear only once. This clonotype was detected a few times. Antigen unknown. The TCR originated in a boy under two years old who had a stem cell transplant for SCID, so the T cells may come from the graft donor. The rearrangement joins TRBV6-1 to TRBJ1-3; D not resolved. The sequencing here drew on PBMCs, mostly from graft donor cells, taken 360 days after TCRalphabeta/CD19-depleted stem cell transplant. DNA for the CDR3: TGTGCCAGCACCCCAAAATGGGTCTACTCTGGAAACACCATATATTTT. Translated: CASTPKWVYSGNTIYF.